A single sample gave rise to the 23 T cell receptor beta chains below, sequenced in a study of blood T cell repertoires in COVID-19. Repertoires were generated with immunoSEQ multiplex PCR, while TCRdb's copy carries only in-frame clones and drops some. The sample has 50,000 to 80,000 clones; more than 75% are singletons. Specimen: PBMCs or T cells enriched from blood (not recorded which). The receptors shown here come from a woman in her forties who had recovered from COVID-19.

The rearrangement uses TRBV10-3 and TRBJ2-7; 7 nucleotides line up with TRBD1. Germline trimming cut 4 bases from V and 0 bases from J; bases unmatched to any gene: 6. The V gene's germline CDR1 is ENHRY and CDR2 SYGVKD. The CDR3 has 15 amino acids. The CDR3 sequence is CAISGRQGSSYEQYF. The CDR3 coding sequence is TGTGCCATCAGTGGTCGACAGGGAAGCTCCTACGAGCAGTACTTC.

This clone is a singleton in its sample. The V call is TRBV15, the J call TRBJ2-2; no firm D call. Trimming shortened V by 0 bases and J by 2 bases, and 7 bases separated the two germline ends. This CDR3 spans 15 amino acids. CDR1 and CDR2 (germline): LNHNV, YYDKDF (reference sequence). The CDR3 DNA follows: TGTGCCACCAGCAGAGATCGCACAAACACCGGGGAGCTGTTTTTT. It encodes CATSRDRTNTGELFF.

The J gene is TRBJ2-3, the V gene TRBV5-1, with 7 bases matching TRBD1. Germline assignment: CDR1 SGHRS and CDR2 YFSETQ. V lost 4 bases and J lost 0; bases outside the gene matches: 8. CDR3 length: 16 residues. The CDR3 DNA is TGCGCCAGCAGCCACGGACAGGTTTCTAGCACAGATACGCAGTATTTT. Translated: CASSHGQVSSTDTQYF. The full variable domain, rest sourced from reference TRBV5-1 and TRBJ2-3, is KAGVTQTPRYLIKTRGQQVTLSCSPISGHRSVSWYQQTPGQGLQFLFEYFSETQRNKGNFPGRFSGRQFSNSRSEMNVSTLELGDSALYLCASSHGQVSSTDTQYFGPGTRLTVL.

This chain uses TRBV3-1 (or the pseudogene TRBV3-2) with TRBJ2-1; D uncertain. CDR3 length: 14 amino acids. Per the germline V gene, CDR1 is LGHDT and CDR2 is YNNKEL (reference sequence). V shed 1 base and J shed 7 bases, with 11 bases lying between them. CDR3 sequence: CASSQGISRNEQFF. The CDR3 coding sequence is TGTGCCAGCAGCCAAGGAATAAGTCGGAATGAGCAGTTCTTC.

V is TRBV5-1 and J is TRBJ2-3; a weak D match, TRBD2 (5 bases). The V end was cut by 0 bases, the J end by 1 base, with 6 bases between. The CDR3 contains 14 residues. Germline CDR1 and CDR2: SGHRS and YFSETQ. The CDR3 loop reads CASSLGSGTDTQYF. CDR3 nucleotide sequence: TGCGCCAGCAGCTTGGGTAGCGGCACAGATACGCAGTATTTT.

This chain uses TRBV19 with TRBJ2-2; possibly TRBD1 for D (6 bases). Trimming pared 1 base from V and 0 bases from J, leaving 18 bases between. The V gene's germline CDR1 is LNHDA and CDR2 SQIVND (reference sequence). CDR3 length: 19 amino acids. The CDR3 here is CASSIAPHRVDANTGELFF. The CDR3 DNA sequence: TGTGCCAGTAGTATAGCCCCTCACAGGGTTGACGCGAACACCGGGGAGCTGTTTTTT.

The chain's CDR3 is CASSLDLGAGAGGVDTQYF. The CDR3 DNA reads TGTGCCAGCAGCTTAGATCTGGGAGCAGGAGCGGGGGGGGTGGATACGCAGTATTTT. The chain employs TRBV11-2 and TRBJ2-3; 10 bases match TRBD2. This CDR3 has 19 residues. V lost 0 bases to trimming and J lost 6 bases; unmatched junction nucleotides: 15. The germline V gene has CDR1 SGHAT and CDR2 FQNNGV.

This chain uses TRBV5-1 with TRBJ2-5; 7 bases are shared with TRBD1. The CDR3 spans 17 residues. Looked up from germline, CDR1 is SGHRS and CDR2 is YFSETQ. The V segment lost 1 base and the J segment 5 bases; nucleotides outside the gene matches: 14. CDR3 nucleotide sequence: TGCGCCAGCAGCTTGTCCTCCGGGACAGTTATAGGGGAGACCCAGTACTTC. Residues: CASSLSSGTVIGETQYF.

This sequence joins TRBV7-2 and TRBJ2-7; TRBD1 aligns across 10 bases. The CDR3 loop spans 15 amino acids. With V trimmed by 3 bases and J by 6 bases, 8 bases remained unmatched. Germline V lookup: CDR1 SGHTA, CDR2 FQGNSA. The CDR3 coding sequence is TGTGCCAGCAGCTTTCAGGGACAGGGGACAGGCGAGCAGTACTTC. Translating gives CASSFQGQGTGEQYF.

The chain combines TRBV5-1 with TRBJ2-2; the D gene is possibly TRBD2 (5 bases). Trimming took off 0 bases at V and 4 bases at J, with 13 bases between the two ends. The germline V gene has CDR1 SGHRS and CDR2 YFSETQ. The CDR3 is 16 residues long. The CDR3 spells CASSLARDFSTGELFF. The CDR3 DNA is TGCGCCAGCAGCTTGGCTCGGGATTTTAGCACCGGGGAGCTGTTTTTT.

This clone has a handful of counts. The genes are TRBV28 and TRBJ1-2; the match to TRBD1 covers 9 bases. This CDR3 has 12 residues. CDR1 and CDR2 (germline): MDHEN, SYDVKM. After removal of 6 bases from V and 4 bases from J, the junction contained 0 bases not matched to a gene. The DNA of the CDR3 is TGTGCCAGCAGGGGACAGGGCTATGGCTACACCTTC. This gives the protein CASRGQGYGYTF.

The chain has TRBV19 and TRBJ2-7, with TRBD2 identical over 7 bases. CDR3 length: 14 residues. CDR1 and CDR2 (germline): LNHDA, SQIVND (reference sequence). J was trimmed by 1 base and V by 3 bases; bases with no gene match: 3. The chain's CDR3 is CASSIREGSYEQYF. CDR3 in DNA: TGTGCCAGTAGTATCAGGGAGGGGTCCTACGAGCAGTACTTC. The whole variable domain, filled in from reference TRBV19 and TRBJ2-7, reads DGGITQSPKYLFRKEGQNVTLSCEQNLNHDAMYWYRQDPGQGLRLIYYSQIVNDFQKGDIAEGYSVSREKKESFPLTVTSAQKNPTAFYLCASSIREGSYEQYFGPGTRLTVT.

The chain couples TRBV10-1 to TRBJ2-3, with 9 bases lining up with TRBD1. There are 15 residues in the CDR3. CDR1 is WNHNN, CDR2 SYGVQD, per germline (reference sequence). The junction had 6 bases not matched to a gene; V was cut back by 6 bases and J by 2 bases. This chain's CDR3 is CASSTGQGDTDTQYF. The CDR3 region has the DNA TGCGCCAGCAGCACGGGACAGGGAGACACAGATACGCAGTATTTT.

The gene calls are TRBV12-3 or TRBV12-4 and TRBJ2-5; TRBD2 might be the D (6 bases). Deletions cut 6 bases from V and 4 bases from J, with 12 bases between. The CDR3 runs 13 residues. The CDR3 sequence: CASSRLDRETQYF. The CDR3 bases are TGTGCCAGCAGCAGACTAGACCGAGAGACCCAGTACTTC.

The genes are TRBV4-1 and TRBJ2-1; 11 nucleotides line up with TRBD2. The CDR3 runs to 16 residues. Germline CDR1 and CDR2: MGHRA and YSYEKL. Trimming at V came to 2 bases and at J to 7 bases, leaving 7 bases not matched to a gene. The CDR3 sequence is CASSQLSSGGLNEQFF. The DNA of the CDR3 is TGCGCCAGCAGCCAATTGTCTAGCGGGGGGCTGAATGAGCAGTTCTTC.

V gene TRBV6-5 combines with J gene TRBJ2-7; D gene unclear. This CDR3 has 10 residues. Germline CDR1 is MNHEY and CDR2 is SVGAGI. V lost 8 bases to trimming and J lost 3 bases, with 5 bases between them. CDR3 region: CASFYYEQYF. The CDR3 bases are TGTGCCAGCTTTTACTACGAGCAGTACTTC.

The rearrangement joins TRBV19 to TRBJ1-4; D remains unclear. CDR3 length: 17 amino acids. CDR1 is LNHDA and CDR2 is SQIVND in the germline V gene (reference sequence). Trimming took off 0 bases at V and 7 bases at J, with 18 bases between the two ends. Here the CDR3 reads CASSIDRVPSRVEKLFF. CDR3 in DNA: TGTGCCAGTAGTATAGATCGGGTTCCGAGTCGTGTTGAAAAACTGTTTTTT.

CDR3 coding DNA: TGTGCCAGCAGCGTCGGACAGGGGAGTCATTATGGCTACACCTTC. Amino acids: CASSVGQGSHYGYTF. The chain couples TRBV9 to TRBJ1-2; 9 bases match TRBD1. Per germline, CDR1 SGDLS and CDR2 YYNGEE. After removal of 2 bases from V and 5 bases from J, the junction contained 7 bases not matched to a gene. The CDR3 consists of 15 residues.

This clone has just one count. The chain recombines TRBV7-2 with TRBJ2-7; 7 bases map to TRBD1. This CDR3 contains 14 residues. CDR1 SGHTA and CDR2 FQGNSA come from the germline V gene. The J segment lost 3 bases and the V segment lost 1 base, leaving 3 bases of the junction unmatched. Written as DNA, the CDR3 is TGTGCCAGCAGCTTAGGGGGACAGCACTACGAGCAGTACTTC. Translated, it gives CASSLGGQHYEQYF.

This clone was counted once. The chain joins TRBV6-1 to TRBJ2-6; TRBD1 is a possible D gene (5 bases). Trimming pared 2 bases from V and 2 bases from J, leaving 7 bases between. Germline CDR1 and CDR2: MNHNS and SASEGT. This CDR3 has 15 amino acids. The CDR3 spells CASSEMGPGANVLTF. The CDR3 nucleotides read TGTGCCAGCAGTGAAATGGGGCCTGGGGCCAACGTCCTGACTTTC.

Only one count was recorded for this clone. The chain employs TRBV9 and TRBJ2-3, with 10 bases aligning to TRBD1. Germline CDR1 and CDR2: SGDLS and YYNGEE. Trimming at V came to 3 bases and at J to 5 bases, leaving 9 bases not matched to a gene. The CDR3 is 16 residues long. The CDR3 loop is CASSERQGALRDTQYF. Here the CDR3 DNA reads TGTGCCAGCAGCGAAAGACAGGGGGCGCTTAGAGATACGCAGTATTTT.

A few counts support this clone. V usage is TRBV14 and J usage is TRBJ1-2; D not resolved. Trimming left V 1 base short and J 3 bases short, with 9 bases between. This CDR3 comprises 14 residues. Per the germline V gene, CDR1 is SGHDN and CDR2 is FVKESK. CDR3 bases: TGTGCCAGCAGCCAAGTAACAGCCTACTATGGCTACACCTTC. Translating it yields CASSQVTAYYGYTF.

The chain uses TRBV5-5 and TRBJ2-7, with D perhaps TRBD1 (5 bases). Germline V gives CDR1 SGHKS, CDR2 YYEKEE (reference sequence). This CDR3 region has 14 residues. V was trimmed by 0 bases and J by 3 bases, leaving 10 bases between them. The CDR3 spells CASSLGQRNYEQYF. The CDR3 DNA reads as TGTGCCAGCAGCTTGGGACAGAGAAACTACGAGCAGTACTTC.